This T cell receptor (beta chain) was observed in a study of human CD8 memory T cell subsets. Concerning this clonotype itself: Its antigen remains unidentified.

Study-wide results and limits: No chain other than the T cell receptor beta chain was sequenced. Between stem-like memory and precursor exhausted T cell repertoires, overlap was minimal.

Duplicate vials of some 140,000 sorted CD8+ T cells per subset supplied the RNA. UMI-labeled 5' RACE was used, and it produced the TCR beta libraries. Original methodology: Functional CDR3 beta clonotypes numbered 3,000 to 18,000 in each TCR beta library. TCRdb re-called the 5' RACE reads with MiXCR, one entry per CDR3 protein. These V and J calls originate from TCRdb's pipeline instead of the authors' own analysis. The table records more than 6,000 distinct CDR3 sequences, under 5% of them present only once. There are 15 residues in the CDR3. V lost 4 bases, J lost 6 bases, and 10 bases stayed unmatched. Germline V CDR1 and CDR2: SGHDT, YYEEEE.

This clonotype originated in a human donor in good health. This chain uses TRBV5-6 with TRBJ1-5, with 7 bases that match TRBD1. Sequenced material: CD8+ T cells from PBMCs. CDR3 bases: TGTGCCAGCAGCCTGGCTGAAGACAGGGCTCAGCCCCAGCATTTT. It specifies CASSLAEDRAQPQHF.